One and the same sample provided the 8 T cell receptor beta chains below, sequenced in a study of brain T cells in children with intractable seizures. The table came from immunoSEQ multiplex PCR; TCRdb's copy has only in-frame clones and leaves some out. Of 300,000 to 400,000 clones in the sample, more than 85% were seen once. Time point described: blood from clinic visit 5 months post-surgery; TSC patient then seizure free. Sequenced here: peripheral blood, sampled 4 to 5 months after surgery. The receptors originated from a boy under three years old with tuberous sclerosis and intractable seizures.

The genes are TRBV4-1 and TRBJ1-3; TRBD1 agrees at 7 bases. The CDR3 loop spans 16 amino acids. Germline CDR1 MGHRA, CDR2 YSYEKL. The V and J ends lost 4 bases and 1 base, in that order; junction bases with no gene match: 7. The CDR3 DNA is TGCGCCAGCAGCCTCGGACAGGCTCCTTCTGGAAACACCATATATTTT. This gives the protein CASSLGQAPSGNTIYF.

The chain links TRBV30 to TRBJ2-5; D is possibly TRBD2 (6 bases). Trimming pared 5 bases from V and 1 base from J, leaving 8 bases between. Germline lookup yields CDR1 GTSNPN and CDR2 SVGIG (reference sequence). CDR3 size: 12 residues. The CDR3 DNA reads TGTGCCTGGCAGGGACTCCAAGAGACCCAGTACTTC. Translation: CAWQGLQETQYF.

Here the CDR3 DNA reads TGTGCCTGGAGTTTCACTAGGAGTCGGGGCACAGATACGCAGTATTTT. Its protein product is CAWSFTRSRGTDTQYF. The J gene is TRBJ2-3, the V gene TRBV30; D possibly corresponds to TRBD2 (5 bases). In germline, CDR1 is GTSNPN, CDR2 SVGIG (reference sequence). With 2 bases removed from V and 1 base from J, the gap between germline ends came to 16 bases. The CDR3 consists of 16 residues.

This rearrangement joins TRBV11-2 to TRBJ2-7; D is perhaps TRBD2 (6 bases). The CDR3 is 14 residues long. The germline V gene encodes CDR1 SGHAT and CDR2 FQNNGV. Between the trimmed V and J ends, which lost 6 bases and 4 bases, there was a span of 16 bases. CDR3 sequence reads: CASRLSGLVYEQYF. DNA of the CDR3: TGTGCCAGCAGGCTTTCGGGACTGGTGTACGAGCAGTACTTC.

The gene calls are TRBV12-3 or TRBV12-4 and TRBJ2-1, with 8 bases aligning to TRBD2. J gave up 9 bases and V 6 bases, and 7 bases lay outside the gene matches. This CDR3 is 13 amino acids long. DNA of the CDR3: TGTGCCAGCAGGATCGGGGGGGCGGGTGAGCAGTTCTTC. It is translated as CASRIGGAGEQFF.

CDR3 in amino acids: CASAFITGELFF. The CDR3 region has the DNA TGTGCCAGCGCCTTCATCACCGGGGAGCTGTTTTTT. The chain employs TRBV7-8 and TRBJ2-2, with D hard to call. Germline V CDR1 and CDR2: SGHVS, FQNEAQ. The CDR3 consists of 12 residues. With 8 bases removed from V and 4 bases from J, the gap between germline ends came to 8 bases.

The chain couples TRBV19 to TRBJ2-7; D not certain. The CDR3 spans 14 residues. CDR1 and CDR2 (germline): LNHDA, SQIVND (reference sequence). Trimming cost V 2 bases and J 1 base, with 9 bases left between them. The CDR3 reads CASSIYPGSYEQYF. The DNA of the CDR3 is TGTGCCAGTAGTATATACCCAGGATCCTACGAGCAGTACTTC. Complete variable domain (other parts from reference TRBV19 and TRBJ2-7): DGGITQSPKYLFRKEGQNVTLSCEQNLNHDAMYWYRQDPGQGLRLIYYSQIVNDFQKGDIAEGYSVSREKKESFPLTVTSAQKNPTAFYLCASSIYPGSYEQYFGPGTRLTVT.

This clone came up a few times. This chain joins TRBV15 and TRBJ1-2, with no clear D. The CDR3 is made up of 14 amino acids. Germline V CDR1 and CDR2: LNHNV, YYDKDF (reference sequence). Trimming pared 3 bases from V and 5 bases from J, leaving 13 bases between. The CDR3 coding sequence is TGTGCCACCAGCAGGACCCCGGGCGGGTATGGCTACACCTTC. Translating it yields CATSRTPGGYGYTF.